This T cell receptor beta chain is from a study of vaccination effects on CD4 cells after COVID-19. Overall study results and limits: Vaccine- and infection-induced clones showed marked clonal contraction late following vaccination.

Repertoires were generated with immunoSEQ multiplex PCR, while TCRdb's copy carries only in-frame clones and drops some. The sample lists 50,000 to 70,000 clones; approximately 78% were seen once. Isolating CD4+ T cells followed approximately 9 days of culture. IL-2 medium took the place of half the medium on both days 3 and 7. As to this clone: Its matching antigen is unknown.

V was pared by 0 bases and J by 4 bases, with 12 bases between. This CDR3 is built from 15 residues. Germline V gene lookup returns CDR1 GTSNPN and CDR2 SVGIG (reference sequence). The chain couples TRBV30 to TRBJ1-4, with D possibly matching TRBD1 (6 bases). The clonotype was recovered from a human donor who had a prior SARS-CoV-2 infection. The source was CD4+ T cells from PBMCs cultured without peptide, collected before COVID-19 vaccination. CDR3: CAWSVLQGYNEKLFF. Here the CDR3 DNA reads TGTGCCTGGAGTGTACTACAGGGTTATAATGAAAAACTGTTTTTT. Filled out from reference TRBV30 and TRBJ1-4, the complete variable domain reads SQTIHQWPATLVQPVGSPLSLECTVEGTSNPNLYWYRQAAGRGLQLLFYSVGIGQISSEVPQNLSASRPQDRQFILSSKKLLLSDSGFYLCAWSVLQGYNEKLFFGSGTQLSVL.